This T cell receptor beta chain was recovered during a study of Graves' ophthalmopathy and Graves' hyperthyroidism. Diagnoses were established from clinical symptoms, serum thyroxine, TRAb, thyroid ultrasound and orbital computed tomography. Beta-chain TCR CDR3 regions were amplified from RNA transcripts. First-round RT-PCR used HTBI primers; second-round multiplex PCR followed. TCRdb reanalysed the multiplex PCR reads using MiXCR and keeps one entry per CDR3 protein. The repertoire holds about 500,000 distinct CDR3 sequences, with about 40% as singletons. This clonotype has ten or more counts. The CDR3 sequence is 15 residues long. J lost 0 bases, V lost 3 bases, and 7 bases had no gene match. CDR1 DFQATT and CDR2 SNEGSKA come from the germline V gene (reference sequence).

Sequencing input: peripheral blood or thyroid tissue (not recorded which). The chain combines TRBV20-1 with TRBJ2-7; 8 nucleotides line up with TRBD2. This TCR was sampled from an adult man with Graves' hyperthyroidism. The CDR3 DNA reads as TGCAGTGCTAGGGATGCGGGGGGAAACTCCTACGAGCAGTACTTC. Protein product: CSARDAGGNSYEQYF.